Each of the 8 T cell receptor beta chains below was sequenced from the same sample in a study of T-cell memory formation after mild COVID-19. MiXCR, applied by TCRdb to the 5' RACE reads, yields one record per CDR3 protein. The table includes about 360,000 distinct CDR3 sequences, around 15% detected once. Source material: PBMCs or a T cell subset sorted from them (not recorded which). Every receptor here comes from a man younger than 35 who had mild COVID-19 (a few samples of this study predate the infection). Cell type and time point are not known.

This clonotype was seen at least ten times. The V call is TRBV20-1, the J call TRBJ1-2; D not certain. Germline loops: CDR1 DFQATT, CDR2 SNEGSKA (reference sequence). Deletions cut 6 bases from V and 5 bases from J, with 10 bases between. The CDR3 spans 11 residues. The CDR3 DNA reads as TGCAGTGCCTTGAGCGAGTATGGCTACACCTTC. Amino acid sequence: CSALSEYGYTF.

This clonotype was detected a few times. V gene TRBV6-2 or TRBV6-3 combines with J gene TRBJ1-1; maybe TRBD1 (5 bases). The CDR3 sequence is 12 residues long. V shed 6 bases and J shed 7 bases, with 12 bases lying between them. From germline, CDR1 is MNHEY and CDR2 SVGEGT. The CDR3, as DNA: TGTGCCAGCAGCGACAGAGGTTATGAAGCTTTCTTT. Amino acid sequence: CASSDRGYEAFF.

This clonotype has a handful of counts. V usage is TRBV6-2 or TRBV6-3 and J usage is TRBJ2-3; no clear D gene. CDR1 is MNHEY and CDR2 is SVGEGT in the germline V gene. The CDR3 contains 13 residues. Deletions cut 0 bases from V and 4 bases from J, with 5 bases between. The CDR3 nucleotides read TGTGCCAGCAGTTACTCCCCATCAGATACGCAGTATTTT. Its protein is CASSYSPSDTQYF.

There are a few counts of this clonotype. The chain is built from TRBV12-3 or TRBV12-4 and TRBJ2-3; the match to TRBD1 covers 9 bases. Unmatched junction bases numbered 4, after V lost 5 bases and J lost 1 base. This CDR3 contains 15 residues. The CDR3 nucleotides read TGTGCCAGCAGTCGTACAGGGGGCCGCACAGATACGCAGTATTTT. It specifies CASSRTGGRTDTQYF.

The chain recombines TRBV2 with TRBJ2-7, with 10 bases that match TRBD1. CDR3 length: 19 amino acids. V lost 0 bases and J lost 5; bases outside the gene matches: 16. CDR1 is SNHLY and CDR2 is FYNNEI in the germline V gene. The chain's CDR3 is CASSEALRSPGQGSHEQYV. The CDR3 DNA follows: TGTGCCAGCAGTGAAGCGCTCCGGAGTCCGGGACAGGGGTCCCACGAGCAGTACGTC.

This clonotype turned up a few times. J is TRBJ2-7 and V is TRBV20-1; D perhaps matches TRBD1 (5 bases). The CDR3 has 14 amino acids. The V end lost 5 bases, the J end lost 2 bases, and 16 bases lay between the germline ends. Germline CDR1 reads DFQATT; CDR2 reads SNEGSKA (reference sequence). The CDR3 sequence is CSAVNRMVAYEQYV. CDR3 DNA sequence: TGCAGTGCTGTGAACAGGATGGTCGCCTACGAGCAGTACGTC.

This rearrangement joins TRBV25-1 to TRBJ1-2, with unresolved D. This CDR3 region has 12 residues. V was cut by 7 bases and J by 4 bases, with 10 bases left in between. Germline assignment: CDR1 MGHDK and CDR2 SYGVNS. CDR3 region: CASTALGYGYTF. CDR3 nucleotides: TGTGCCAGCACCGCACTAGGCTATGGCTACACCTTC.

This clonotype was recorded a few times. The rearrangement uses TRBV4-2 and TRBJ2-3, with 8 nucleotides matching TRBD2. Germline V CDR1 and CDR2: LGHNA, YNFKEQ. The J segment lost 6 bases and the V segment lost 4 bases, leaving 9 bases of the junction unmatched. CDR3 length: 15 amino acids. CDR3: CASSPRTSKGDTQYF. CDR3 in DNA: TGTGCCAGCAGCCCCCGGACTAGCAAAGGGGATACGCAGTATTTT.